This entry describes one TCR beta chain. Germline V gives CDR1 SGHAT, CDR2 FQNNGV. V lost 3 bases, J lost 6 bases, and 15 bases lay in between. CDR3 length: 15 residues. This specimen comes from a study of blood T cell repertoires in COVID-19. In the authors' workflow: Researchers report that nucleated cell counts were estimated from reference gene primer amplification. The repertoire was sequenced with immunoSEQ multiplex PCR; TCRdb's copy has only in-frame clones and lacks some. V and J calls and clone size follow that table, whereas D and trimming were derived from the DNA. The sample has roughly 190,000 clones, 65% to 80% seen once.

The sample taken for sequencing was peripheral blood. This chain uses TRBV11-2 with TRBJ2-1; D is unclear. The clonotype was recovered from a woman aged 50 to 65 with acute or convalescent COVID-19. In nucleotides, the CDR3 is TGTGCCAGCAGCTTTACGGGTGCCCTCGCCAATGAGCAGTTCTTC. It is translated as CASSFTGALANEQFF.